This TCR beta chain was documented in a study of identical twins. The ends lost 4 bases at V and 0 bases at J; junction bases unmatched: 9. The CDR3 spans 17 residues. The table lists this clonotype with a few counts. TCRdb redid the calling of the 5' RACE reads with MiXCR, one entry per CDR3 protein. The table includes around 1.7 million distinct CDR3 sequences, 32% detected once. Sequencing was performed on cord blood. The receptor was isolated from a newborn girl in good health. The genes are TRBV12-3 or TRBV12-4 and TRBJ2-3, with 8 nucleotides matching TRBD1. The CDR3 DNA sequence: TGTGCCAGCAGTTACCGGAGGGGACAGGAGAGCACAGATACGCAGTATTTT. It translates to CASSYRRGQESTDTQYF.